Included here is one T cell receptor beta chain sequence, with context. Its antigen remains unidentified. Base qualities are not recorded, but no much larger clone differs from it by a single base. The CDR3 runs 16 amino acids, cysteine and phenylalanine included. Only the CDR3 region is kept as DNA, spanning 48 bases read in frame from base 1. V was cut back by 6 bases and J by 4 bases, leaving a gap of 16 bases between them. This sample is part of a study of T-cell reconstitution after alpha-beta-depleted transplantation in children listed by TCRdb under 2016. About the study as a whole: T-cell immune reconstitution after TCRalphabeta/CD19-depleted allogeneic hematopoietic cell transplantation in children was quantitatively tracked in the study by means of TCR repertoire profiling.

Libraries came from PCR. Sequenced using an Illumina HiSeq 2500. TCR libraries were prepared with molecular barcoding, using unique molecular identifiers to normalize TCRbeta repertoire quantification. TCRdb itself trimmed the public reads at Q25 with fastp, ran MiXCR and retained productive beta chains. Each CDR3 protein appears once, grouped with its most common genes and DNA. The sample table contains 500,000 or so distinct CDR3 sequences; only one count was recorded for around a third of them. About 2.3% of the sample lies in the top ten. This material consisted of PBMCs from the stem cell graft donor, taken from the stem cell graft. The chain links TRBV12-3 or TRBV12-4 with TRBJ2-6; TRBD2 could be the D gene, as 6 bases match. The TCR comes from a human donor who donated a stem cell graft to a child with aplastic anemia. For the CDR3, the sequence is CASSLSGGVGANVLTF. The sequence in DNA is TGTGCCAGCAGCTTAAGTGGAGGGGTCGGGGCCAACGTCCTGACTTTC.